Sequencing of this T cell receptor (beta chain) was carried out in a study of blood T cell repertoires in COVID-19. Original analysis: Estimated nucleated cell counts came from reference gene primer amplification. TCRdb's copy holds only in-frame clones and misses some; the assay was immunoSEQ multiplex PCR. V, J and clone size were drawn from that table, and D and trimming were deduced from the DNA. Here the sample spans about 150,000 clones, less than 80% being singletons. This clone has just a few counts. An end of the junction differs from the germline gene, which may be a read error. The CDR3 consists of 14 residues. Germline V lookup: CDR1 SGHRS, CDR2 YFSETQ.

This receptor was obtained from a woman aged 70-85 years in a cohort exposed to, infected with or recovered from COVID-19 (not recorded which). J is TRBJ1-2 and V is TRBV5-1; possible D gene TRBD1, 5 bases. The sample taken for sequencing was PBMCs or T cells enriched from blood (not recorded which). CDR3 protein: CASSYAGRSYGHTF. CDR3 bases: TGCGCCAGCAGCTACGCGGGACGAAGCTATGGCCACACCTTC.